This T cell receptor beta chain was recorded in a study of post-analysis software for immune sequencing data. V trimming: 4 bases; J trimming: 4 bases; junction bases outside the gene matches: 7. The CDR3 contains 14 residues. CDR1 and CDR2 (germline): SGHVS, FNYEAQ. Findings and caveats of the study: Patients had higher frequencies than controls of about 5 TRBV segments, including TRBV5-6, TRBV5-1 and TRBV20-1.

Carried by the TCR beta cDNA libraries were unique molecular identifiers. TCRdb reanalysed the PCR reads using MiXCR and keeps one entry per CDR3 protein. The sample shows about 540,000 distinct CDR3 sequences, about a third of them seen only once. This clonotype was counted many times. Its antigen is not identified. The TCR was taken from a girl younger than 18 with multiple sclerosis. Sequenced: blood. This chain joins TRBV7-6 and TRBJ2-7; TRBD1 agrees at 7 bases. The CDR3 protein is CASSSSRDSYEQYF. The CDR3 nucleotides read TGTGCCAGCAGCTCGTCCCGGGACAGTTACGAGCAGTACTTC.